This entry describes one T cell receptor (beta chain). Antigen unknown. Per the germline V gene, CDR1 is LNHDA and CDR2 is SQIVND (reference sequence). V gave up 5 bases and J gave up 6 bases, with 17 bases separating them. The CDR3 runs to 14 residues. This specimen belongs to a study of shared clonotypes between healthy human individuals. Study-wide findings and caveats: Generation probabilities were higher for clonotypes shared across all four sorted-subset donors than for unshared ones. Naive CD4 clonotypes overlapped across a few donors at approximately 5%.

Some 30,000 T cell genomes, or about 200 ng DNA, went into the sorted-subset replicate PCRs. The table came from immunoSEQ multiplex PCR; TCRdb's copy has only in-frame clones and leaves some out. The profile shows 600,000 to 750,000 clones, roughly 70% of them singletons. Source material: memory CD4+ T cells sorted from blood. Indicated subset: CD45RA-negative fraction. The chain has TRBV19 and TRBJ2-7, with D tentatively TRBD1 or TRBD2 (6 bases each). The receptor was isolated from a woman aged 25 to 39 in good health. CDR3 sequence: CASSLGGLASEQYF. The CDR3 coding sequence is TGTGCCAGTAGTTTAGGGGGACTGGCTTCCGAGCAGTACTTC. The whole variable domain, filled in from reference TRBV19 and TRBJ2-7, reads DGGITQSPKYLFRKEGQNVTLSCEQNLNHDAMYWYRQDPGQGLRLIYYSQIVNDFQKGDIAEGYSVSREKKESFPLTVTSAQKNPTAFYLCASSLGGLASEQYFGPGTRLTVT.